The 13 T cell receptor beta chains reported below all come from one sample, sequenced in a study of vaccination and CD4 T cells after COVID-19. These receptors lack a known antigen. The study sequenced cultured CD4+ T cell DNA using the Oncomine TCR Beta short-read assay. TCRdb reprocessed the PCR reads via MiXCR and lists one record per CDR3 protein. The data show some 20,000 distinct CDR3 sequences, with around 55% seen just once and about 8.2% held by the top ten. Treatment in this sample: roughly 10-day PBMC culture with coronavirus spike peptide pools or control peptides (ViraFEST assay). Sequencing used CD4+ T cells from blood, cultured in vitro. These receptors were obtained from a human donor who had recovered from COVID-19.

This clonotype was seen a handful of times. V gene TRBV7-8 combines with J gene TRBJ1-2, with D tentatively TRBD1 (5 bases). The CDR3 loop spans 16 amino acids. The V gene's germline CDR1 is SGHVS and CDR2 FQNEAQ. V was pared by 5 bases and J by 1 base, with 17 bases between. The CDR3 is CASSHRGGEINYGYTF. CDR3 nucleotides: TGTGCCAGCAGCCACCGGGGAGGGGAGATTAACTATGGCTACACCTTC.

This clonotype was counted between two and nine times. The V call is TRBV19, the J call TRBJ1-5; D is unclear. The CDR3 spans 15 residues. Germline loops: CDR1 LNHDA, CDR2 SQIVND (reference sequence). V was clipped by 4 bases and J by 5 bases, with 15 bases between them. This chain's CDR3 is CASSRAGSFDQPQHF. The CDR3 nucleotides read TGTGCCAGTAGTAGGGCGGGGAGTTTCGATCAGCCCCAGCATTTT. Supplemented by reference TRBV19 and TRBJ1-5, the full variable domain reads DGGITQSPKYLFRKEGQNVTLSCEQNLNHDAMYWYRQDPGQGLRLIYYSQIVNDFQKGDIAEGYSVSREKKESFPLTVTSAQKNPTAFYLCASSRAGSFDQPQHFGDGTRLSIL.

This clonotype was recorded a few times. This rearrangement joins TRBV7-2 to TRBJ2-7; D call uncertain. Germline V gene lookup returns CDR1 SGHTA and CDR2 FQGNSA. With 1 base removed from V and 5 bases from J, the gap between germline ends came to 3 bases. CDR3 length equals 11 residues. Written as DNA, the CDR3 is TGTGCCAGCAGCTTAGACCACGAGCAGTACTTC. It is translated as CASSLDHEQYF.

This clonotype has a handful of counts. V gene TRBV24-1 combines with J gene TRBJ2-5; TRBD1 matches at 10 bases. With 5 bases clipped from V and 4 bases from J, the junction kept 6 bases outside the gene matches. The germline V gene encodes CDR1 KGHDR and CDR2 SFDVKD. CDR3 length equals 15 residues. The DNA for the CDR3 is TGTGCCACCAGTGGAAAAGGACAGGGGGTAGAGACCCAGTACTTC. Translated, it gives CATSGKGQGVETQYF.

The chain carries TRBV27 and TRBJ1-6; 8 bases fit TRBD1. V was clipped by 0 bases and J by 5 bases; unmatched bases: 6. CDR1 and CDR2 from the germline V gene are MNHEY and SMNVEV (reference sequence). The CDR3 loop spans 17 amino acids. Here the CDR3 DNA reads TGTGCCAGCAGTTTATCTTCAGGGGGCGCAGATAATTCACCCCTCCACTTT. It codes for CASSLSSGGADNSPLHF.

As regards this clonotype: The junction does not match germline at one end; this may be a read error. The chain uses TRBV6-1 and TRBJ2-1; 7 bases align to TRBD2. Germline V lookup: CDR1 MNHNS, CDR2 SASEGT. This CDR3 has 13 amino acids. The CDR3 reads CASSEGTRVRVVF. The DNA of the CDR3 is TGTGCCAGCAGTGAAGGGACTAGGGTACGGGTAGTCTTC.

In its sample, this clonotype was seen once. The V call is TRBV7-2, the J call TRBJ2-1; no clear D. The CDR3 is 14 residues long. Germline CDR1 and CDR2: SGHTA and FQGNSA. Trimming took 7 bases from V and 1 from J, leaving 11 bases between them. Written as DNA, the CDR3 is TGTGCCAGCAATGCCGGGCCATCCTACAATGAGCAGTTCTTC. Translation: CASNAGPSYNEQFF.

This clonotype is classed as medium-sized. The chain has TRBV12-3 or TRBV12-4 and TRBJ1-2; D is unclear. This CDR3 region has 13 residues. The V end lost 3 bases, the J end lost 3 bases, and 8 bases lay between the germline ends. Here the CDR3 reads CASSLGLDYGYTF. CDR3 DNA: TGTGCCAGCAGTTTGGGCCTGGACTATGGCTACACCTTC.

This clonotype was picked up a small number of times. The rearrangement uses TRBV7-9 and TRBJ1-1; no clear D. V was shortened by 1 base and J by 5 bases, with 8 bases between the two germline ends. The CDR3 extends over 13 amino acids. Germline CDR1 and CDR2: SEHNR and FQNEAQ (reference sequence). The CDR3 region is CASSLVQETEAFF. The CDR3 region has the DNA TGTGCCAGCAGCTTAGTTCAGGAGACTGAAGCTTTCTTT.

This clonotype was picked up a small number of times. V usage is TRBV24-1 and J usage is TRBJ1-2; no reliable D call. Trimming took 3 bases from V and 4 from J, leaving 11 bases between them. Germline CDR1 is KGHDR and CDR2 is SFDVKD. The CDR3 totals 14 residues. The CDR3 loop reads CATSDPAGSYGYTF. Written as DNA, the CDR3 is TGTGCCACCAGTGATCCCGCGGGGAGCTATGGCTACACCTTC.

The V and J genes are TRBV20-1 and TRBJ2-3; TRBD2 is a possible D gene (6 bases). The CDR3 loop spans 15 amino acids. CDR1 is DFQATT and CDR2 is SNEGSKA in the germline V gene (reference sequence). Deletions cut 6 bases from V and 7 bases from J, with 23 bases between. The CDR3 here is CSANRLVQYYYTQYF. The CDR3 DNA is TGCAGTGCGAACCGACTAGTGCAATATTATTATACGCAGTATTTT.

The chain couples TRBV7-9 to TRBJ1-5; D unclear. There are 14 residues in the CDR3. Trimming stripped 5 bases from V and 1 base from J, with 9 bases between. Germline assignment: CDR1 SEHNR and CDR2 FQNEAQ (reference sequence). The CDR3 region is CASSPGGSNQPQHF. The CDR3 DNA is TGTGCCAGCAGCCCGGGAGGAAGCAATCAGCCCCAGCATTTT. Complete variable domain (other parts from reference TRBV7-9 and TRBJ1-5): DTGVSQNPRHKITKRGQNVTFRCDPISEHNRLYWYRQTLGQGPEFLTYFQNEAQLEKSRLLSDRFSAERPKGSFSTLEIQRTEQGDSAMYLCASSPGGSNQPQHFGDGTRLSIL.

The J gene is TRBJ1-1, the V gene TRBV6-2 or TRBV6-3; a weak D match, TRBD1 (6 bases). This CDR3 spans 13 amino acids. V was pared by 4 bases and J by 1 base, with 7 bases between. Germline CDR1 MNHEY, CDR2 SVGEGT. Written as DNA, the CDR3 is TGTGCCAGCAGTTGGGACACGAACACTGAAGCTTTCTTT. This gives the protein CASSWDTNTEAFF.